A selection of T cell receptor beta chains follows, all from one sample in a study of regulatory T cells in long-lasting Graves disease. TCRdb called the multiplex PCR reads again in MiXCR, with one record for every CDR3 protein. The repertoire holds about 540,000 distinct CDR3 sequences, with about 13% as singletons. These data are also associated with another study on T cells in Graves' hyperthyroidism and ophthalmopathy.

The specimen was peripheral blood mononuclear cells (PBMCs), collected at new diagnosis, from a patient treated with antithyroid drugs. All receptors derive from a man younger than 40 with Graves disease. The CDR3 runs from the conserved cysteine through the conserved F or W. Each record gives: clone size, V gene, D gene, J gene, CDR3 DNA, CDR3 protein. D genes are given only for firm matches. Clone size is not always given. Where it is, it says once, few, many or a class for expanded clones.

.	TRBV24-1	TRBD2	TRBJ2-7	TGTGCCACCAGTGATGTTAAGCGGGGATCCTACGAGCAGTACTTC	CATSDVKRGSYEQYF
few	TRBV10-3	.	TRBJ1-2	TGTGCCATCAGGATCCAGGGGAGCTATGGCTACACCTTC	CAIRIQGSYGYTF
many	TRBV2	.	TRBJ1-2	TGTGCCAGTTTCGGGGGCCGAACCTATGGCTACACCTTC	CASFGGRTYGYTF
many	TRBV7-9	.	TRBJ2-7	TGTGCCAGCAGCTTAATGGGACAAATTTCCTACGAGCAGTACTTC	CASSLMGQISYEQYF
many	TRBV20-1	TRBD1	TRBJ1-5	TGCAGTGCCCGGCAGGGGGTCGCGGGCAATCAGCCCCAGCATTTT	CSARQGVAGNQPQHF
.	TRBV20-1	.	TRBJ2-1	TGCAGTGCCGTCGGGAACTACCCTCACAATGAGCAGTTCTTC	CSAVGNYPHNEQFF
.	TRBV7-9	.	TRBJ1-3	TGTGCCAGCAGCTTAAGGATCAAGGCCTTCGGTCCTGGAAACACCATATATTTT	CASSLRIKAFGPGNTIYF
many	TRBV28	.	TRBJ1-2	TGTGCCAGCAACTCCCCCGGGGATCCCTATGGCTACACCTTC	CASNSPGDPYGYTF
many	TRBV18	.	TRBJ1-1	TGTGCCAGCTCACCACCGCCCGGGGGCACTGAAGCTTTCTTT	CASSPPPGGTEAFF
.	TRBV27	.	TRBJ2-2	TGTGCCAGCAGGCTCGAGCTGAACACCGGGGAGCTGTTTTTT	CASRLELNTGELFF
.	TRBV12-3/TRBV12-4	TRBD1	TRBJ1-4	TGTGCCAGCAGGGGACAGGGGGCAACTAATGAAAAACTGTTTTTT	CASRGQGATNEKLFF
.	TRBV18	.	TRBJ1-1	TGTGCCAGCTCACGCGCAGGGGAGGCCTCTGAAGCTTTCTTT	CASSRAGEASEAFF
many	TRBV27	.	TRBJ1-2	TGTGCCAGCAGTTTACAAACAGGGTTGGGCTATGGCTACACCTTC	CASSLQTGLGYGYTF
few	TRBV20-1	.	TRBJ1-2	TGCAGTGCTCCGACAAAGAACTATGGCTACACCTTC	CSAPTKNYGYTF
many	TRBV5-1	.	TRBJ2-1	TGCGCCAGCAGCTCCAGTCCCCCGCAGAATGAGCAGTTCTTC	CASSSSPPQNEQFF
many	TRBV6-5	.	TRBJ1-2	TGTGCCAGCAGTTCTACAGGGTTTACTCCCTATGGCTACACCTTC	CASSSTGFTPYGYTF
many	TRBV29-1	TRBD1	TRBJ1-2	TGCAGCGTTTCTGGACAGGGGACCGGGAGGGGCTACACCTTC	CSVSGQGTGRGYTF
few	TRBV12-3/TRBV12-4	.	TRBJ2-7	TGTGCCAGCAGTTTAGATCGGTGGGTAGGGTCTGGCGAGCAGTACTTC	CASSLDRWVGSGEQYF
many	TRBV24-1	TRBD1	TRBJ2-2	TGTGCCACAGCCGGACAGGGGGCTGTCGGGGAGCTGTTTTTT	CATAGQGAVGELFF
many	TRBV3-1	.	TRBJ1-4	TGTGCCAGCAGCCTCTCAGGGAGTTCTAATGAAAAACTGTTTTTT	CASSLSGSSNEKLFF
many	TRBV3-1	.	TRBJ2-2	TGTGCCAGCAGCCAAGGGAGGGCCGGGGAGCTGTTTTTT	CASSQGRAGELFF
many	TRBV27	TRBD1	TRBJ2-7	TGTGCCAGCAGCAAAGGACAGGGGAGCTCCTACGAGCAGTACTTC	CASSKGQGSSYEQYF
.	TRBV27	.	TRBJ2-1	TGTGCCAGTCGGGACTTTCCGGAAAGTACTTTCTACAATGAGCAGTTCTTC	CASRDFPESTFYNEQFF
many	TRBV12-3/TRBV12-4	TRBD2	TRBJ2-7	TGTGCCAGCAGTTTCTTTGGTAGCGGGAGCCACGAGCAGTACTTC	CASSFFGSGSHEQYF
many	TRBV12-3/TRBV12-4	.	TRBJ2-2	TGTGCCTCTGGCGGAAGCACCGGGGAGCTGTTTTTT	CASGGSTGELFF
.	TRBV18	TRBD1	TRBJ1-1	TGTGCCAGCTCACCACGGGACAGACCTTTTGAAGCTTTCTTT	CASSPRDRPFEAFF
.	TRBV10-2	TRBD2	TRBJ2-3	TGCGTCAGCGGGGGGGCCCATCAAAAAGGATATTTT	CVSGGAHQKGYF
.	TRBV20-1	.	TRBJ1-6	TGCAGTGCTAGAGAGGCCGGGAATAATAATTCACCCCTCCACTTT	CSAREAGNNNSPLHF
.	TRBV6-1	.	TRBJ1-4	TGTGCCAGCAGTGAACCAGGGGAAAAACTGTTTTTT	CASSEPGEKLFF
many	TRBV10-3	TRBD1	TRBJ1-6	TGTGCCATCAGTGGGACAGGGGGTAATTCACCCCTCCACTTT	CAISGTGGNSPLHF
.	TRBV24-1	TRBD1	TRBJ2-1	TGTGCCACCAGTGAGCCAAGCGACAGGGGGAGTGAGCAGTTCTTC	CATSEPSDRGSEQFF
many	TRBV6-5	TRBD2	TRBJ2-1	TGTGCCAGCAGTTCGGCCGGGACTAGCGGGAAGGATGAGCAGTTCTTC	CASSSAGTSGKDEQFF
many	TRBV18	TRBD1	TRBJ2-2	TGTGCCAGCTCACTTCGGTGGGACAGGAACACCGGGGAGCTGTTTTTT	CASSLRWDRNTGELFF
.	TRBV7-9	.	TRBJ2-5	TGTGCCAGCAGCTTAGCCCCAGTCTTGTACTTC	CASSLAPVLYF
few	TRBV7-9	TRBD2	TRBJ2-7	TGTGCCAGCAGCCCCACGACTAGCGCATCCTACGAGCAGTACTTC	CASSPTTSASYEQYF
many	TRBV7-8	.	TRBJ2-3	TGTGCCAGCAGCTTATTCCTCCGCGAGACTCTTACGGGTACAGATACGCAGTATTTT	CASSLFLRETLTGTDTQYF
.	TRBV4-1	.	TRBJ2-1	TGCGCCAGCAGCCAAGACGTCGCGGGGATATACAATGAGCAGTTCTTC	CASSQDVAGIYNEQFF